This T cell receptor beta chain was identified in a study of cytomegalovirus exposure and HLA in healthy donors. Vbeta (60) and Jbeta (13) primers were used in the PCR. The table came from immunoSEQ multiplex PCR; TCRdb's copy has only in-frame clones and leaves some out. The table includes about 200,000 clones, around 79% detected once. This TCR was recovered from a girl aged 2 to 10 in good health and CMV-seronegative. The sequenced sample was PBMCs.

The CDR3 is CASSPGMLVGYEQYF. The CDR3 DNA reads as TGTGCCAGCAGTCCAGGGATGTTGGTAGGTTACGAGCAGTACTTC. This sequence joins TRBV6-1 and TRBJ2-7; a weak D match, TRBD1 (5 bases). The V gene's germline CDR1 is MNHNS and CDR2 SASEGT. There are 15 residues in the CDR3. Trimming removed 5 bases at V and 4 bases at J, with 18 bases between.